This T cell receptor beta chain is drawn from a study of chemoradiotherapy in HPV16-positive cancers. Turning to this clone: Its antigen is unidentified.

Study-wide findings and caveats: Candidate HPV-specific clones and E7-related TCR motifs grew in tumor during treatment.

TCRdb keeps only in-frame clones here, not all; method: immunoSEQ multiplex PCR. The data hold fewer than 40,000 clones, with about nine tenths observed a single time. Between the trimmed V and J ends, which lost 8 bases and 5 bases, there was a span of 18 bases. The CDR3 is made up of 14 amino acids. Germline CDR1 reads LNHDA; CDR2 reads SQIVND (reference sequence). The receptor's source is a human donor with HPV-associated anogenital cancer. V is TRBV19 and J is TRBJ1-1; D possibly corresponds to TRBD1 (5 bases). The sequenced sample was blood, obtained from a patient who underwent chemoradiotherapy. The CDR3 sequence: CASHLGGVRTEAFF. The DNA for the CDR3 is TGTGCCAGTCATCTGGGGGGGGTCAGGACTGAAGCTTTCTTT.